These T cell receptor beta chains were read from a single sample in a study of blood T cell repertoires in COVID-19. The table came from immunoSEQ multiplex PCR; TCRdb's copy has only in-frame clones and leaves some out. The table has 95,000 to 110,000 clones, 84% seen once. The sample consisted of peripheral blood. These receptors originate from a human donor in a cohort sampled during active COVID-19. Both conserved end residues are part of each CDR3. Fields, in order: D gene, clone size, J gene, V gene, CDR3 protein, CDR3 DNA. A D gene is named only where the DNA matches it firmly. Clone size is not always given. Where it is, it says once, few, many or a class for expanded clones.

D gene: TRBD1; clone size: -; J gene: TRBJ1-2; V gene: TRBV6-5; CDR3 protein: CASRDRGHNYGYTF; CDR3 DNA: TGTGCCAGCAGGGACAGGGGACATAACTATGGCTACACCTTC
D gene: -; clone size: -; J gene: TRBJ1-1; V gene: TRBV6-4; CDR3 protein: CASSNRVSWYTEAFF; CDR3 DNA: TGTGCCAGCAGCAACAGGGTTAGTTGGTACACTGAAGCTTTCTTT
D gene: TRBD1; clone size: once; J gene: TRBJ1-5; V gene: TRBV6-2/TRBV6-3; CDR3 protein: CASSPGTGTVPILYSNQPQHF; CDR3 DNA: TGTGCCAGCAGCCCTGGGACAGGGACGGTCCCTATACTATATAGCAATCAGCCCCAGCATTTT
D gene: -; clone size: -; J gene: TRBJ1-5; V gene: TRBV9; CDR3 protein: CASSPLGDSNQPQHF; CDR3 DNA: TGTGCCAGCAGTCCCCTGGGAGATAGCAATCAGCCCCAGCATTTT
D gene: TRBD1; clone size: few; J gene: TRBJ1-2; V gene: TRBV11-2; CDR3 protein: CASSSHPGQSIF; CDR3 DNA: TGTGCCAGCAGTTCCCATCCGGGACAGTCTATCTTC
D gene: TRBD1; clone size: once; J gene: TRBJ1-2; V gene: TRBV9; CDR3 protein: CASSPGTGYGGYTF; CDR3 DNA: TGTGCCAGCAGCCCAGGGACAGGGTACGGTGGCTACACCTTC
D gene: TRBD2; clone size: few; J gene: TRBJ2-2; V gene: TRBV9; CDR3 protein: CASSRGGPTGELFF; CDR3 DNA: TGTGCCAGCAGCCGGGGGGGCCCCACCGGGGAGCTGTTTTTT
D gene: TRBD1; clone size: -; J gene: TRBJ2-7; V gene: TRBV15; CDR3 protein: CATSRDRTGGDEQYF; CDR3 DNA: TGTGCCACCAGCAGAGATAGGACAGGGGGCGACGAGCAGTACTTC
D gene: TRBD2; clone size: -; J gene: TRBJ2-3; V gene: TRBV27; CDR3 protein: CASSIGLAGGKADTQYF; CDR3 DNA: TGTGCCAGCAGTATAGGACTAGCGGGGGGGAAGGCAGATACGCAGTATTTT
D gene: -; clone size: -; J gene: TRBJ2-5; V gene: TRBV14; CDR3 protein: CASSDRDWTKETQYF; CDR3 DNA: TGTGCCAGCAGCGACCGGGACTGGACGAAAGAGACCCAGTACTTC